This entry features one TCR beta chain sequence. The antigen is not known. Stable hyperthyroidism was defined by absence of ophthalmopathy within 18 months of follow-up. RNA served as the template for amplifying TCR beta CDR3 regions. After a first-round RT-PCR with HTBI primers, a second-round multiplex PCR was run. TCRdb reprocessed the multiplex PCR reads via MiXCR and lists one record per CDR3 protein. The repertoire holds about 620,000 distinct CDR3 sequences, with about a fifth as singletons. The sample originates from a study of Graves' ophthalmopathy and Graves' hyperthyroidism. CDR1 MNHNS and CDR2 SASEGT come from the germline V gene. CDR3 length equals 15 residues. V was shortened by 2 bases and J by 2 bases, with 13 bases between the two germline ends. The study, taken as a whole, reports: Blood also contained most of the expanded thyroid clonotypes above 0.001 frequency.

The receptor comes from a woman aged 18-30 years with stable Graves' hyperthyroidism. Some clones in this sample may be carry-over from other donors' samples. The chain uses TRBV6-1 and TRBJ2-7; weak D call: TRBD1 (6 bases). What was sequenced was peripheral blood. In DNA form, the CDR3 reads TGTGCCAGCAGTGAATTCCAGGGGCCAACCTACGAGCAGTACTTC. Translating gives CASSEFQGPTYEQYF.